The clone carrying this TCR beta chain was detected only a few times. The record originates from a study of blood T cell repertoires in COVID-19. Turning to the study itself: The United States, Italy and Spain provided the acute and convalescent COVID-19 samples. The cDNA or gDNA used as material had been derived from T cells, B-cell-depleted T cells, or PBMCs.

V lost 4 bases to trimming and J lost 2 bases, with 12 bases between them. Germline values: CDR1 SNHLY, CDR2 FYNNEI. This CDR3 is 14 amino acids long. Authors' methods: Reference gene primer amplification gave nucleated cell count estimates. Only in-frame clones appear in the TCRdb table, and some are missing; sequencing was by immunoSEQ multiplex PCR. For V, J and clone size, that table is used; D and trimming come from the DNA. The table has around 190,000 clones, roughly three quarters seen once. The material sequenced was peripheral blood. This rearrangement joins TRBV2 to TRBJ2-7; weak D call: TRBD2 (5 bases). This receptor was identified in a woman aged 45-60 years with active or convalescent COVID-19. CDR3: CASSGGMEAYEQYF. Written as DNA, the CDR3 is TGTGCCAGCAGTGGAGGGATGGAGGCCTACGAGCAGTACTTC.